This is a list of T cell receptor beta chains from one sample in a study of PD-1 blockade in classical Hodgkin lymphoma. This table comes from immunoSEQ multiplex PCR, and its TCRdb copy is limited to in-frame clones, with some not included. The top ten clones hold about 17% of a sample with tens of thousands of clones, 65% to 85% of them seen once. The sample here was peripheral blood mononuclear cells (PBMCs), taken before the fourth cycle of nivolumab. The receptor source for this set is a human donor with classical Hodgkin lymphoma. Both conserved end residues are part of each CDR3. A D gene is named only where the DNA matches it firmly. Clone size is given for some rows only: seen once, a few or many times, or a class if the clone is expanded.

D gene: TRBD2; clone size: once; J gene: TRBJ2-1; V gene: TRBV27; CDR3 DNA: TGTGCCAGCAGTTTTCTCAGGGGAGGACTAGCGGGATACGTTGAGCAGTTCTTC; CDR3 protein: CASSFLRGGLAGYVEQFF
D gene: .; clone size: .; J gene: TRBJ2-5; V gene: TRBV19; CDR3 DNA: TGTGCCAGTAGTATCGGGTCGGGGGGCGGGCAGACCCAGTACTTC; CDR3 protein: CASSIGSGGGQTQYF
D gene: .; clone size: .; J gene: TRBJ2-7; V gene: TRBV6-5; CDR3 DNA: TGTGCCAGCAGCATCTCCTTGGCGAACGAGCAGTACTTC; CDR3 protein: CASSISLANEQYF
D gene: .; clone size: once; J gene: TRBJ2-6; V gene: TRBV5-5; CDR3 DNA: TGTGCCAGCAGCTTCGACTTCTCTGGGGCCAACGTCCTGACTTTC; CDR3 protein: CASSFDFSGANVLTF
D gene: .; clone size: .; J gene: TRBJ1-2; V gene: TRBV30; CDR3 DNA: TGTGCCTGGAGTAGGGAGGGGGGCGGTGGCTACACCTTC; CDR3 protein: CAWSREGGGGYTF
D gene: .; clone size: .; J gene: TRBJ1-2; V gene: TRBV7-2; CDR3 DNA: TGTGCCAGCAAGAAAGGACAAGCTAACTATGGCTACACCTTC; CDR3 protein: CASKKGQANYGYTF
D gene: TRBD1; clone size: once; J gene: TRBJ2-5; V gene: TRBV7-6; CDR3 DNA: TGTGCCAGCAGCGGCCAGGGGGCGCCGAGGCAGACCCAGTACTTC; CDR3 protein: CASSGQGAPRQTQYF
D gene: TRBD1; clone size: .; J gene: TRBJ2-5; V gene: TRBV28; CDR3 DNA: TGTGCCAGCAGTTCACGGACAGGGGGGTTCGGCCAAGAGACCCAGTACTTC; CDR3 protein: CASSSRTGGFGQETQYF
D gene: .; clone size: few; J gene: TRBJ2-2; V gene: TRBV12-5; CDR3 DNA: TGTGCTAGTGGTTTGAGTGGGGGCAACGGGGAGCTGTTTTTT; CDR3 protein: CASGLSGGNGELFF
D gene: .; clone size: .; J gene: TRBJ2-6; V gene: TRBV6-5; CDR3 DNA: TGTGCCAGCAGACAACAGGGCCCTGGGGCCAACGTCCTGACTTTC; CDR3 protein: CASRQQGPGANVLTF
D gene: .; clone size: .; J gene: TRBJ2-3; V gene: TRBV5-4; CDR3 DNA: TGTGCCAGCAGCTTGTATTCTGAGGGAACAGATACGCAGTATTTT; CDR3 protein: CASSLYSEGTDTQYF
D gene: TRBD2; clone size: .; J gene: TRBJ2-1; V gene: TRBV25-1; CDR3 DNA: TGTGCCAGCAGTGAAGCGGGAGGTTACAATGAGCAGTTCTTC; CDR3 protein: CASSEAGGYNEQFF
D gene: .; clone size: .; J gene: TRBJ1-1; V gene: TRBV28; CDR3 DNA: TGTGCCAGCAGCCTAAGGATGAACACTGAAGCTTTCTTT; CDR3 protein: CASSLRMNTEAFF
D gene: .; clone size: .; J gene: TRBJ2-4; V gene: TRBV4-3; CDR3 DNA: TGCGCCAGCAGCCGGCTCGGACGACGCGGAAACATTCAGTACTTC; CDR3 protein: CASSRLGRRGNIQYF
D gene: .; clone size: .; J gene: TRBJ2-5; V gene: TRBV7-2; CDR3 DNA: TGTGCCAGCAGCTTAGGTAGACTAGGACAAGAGACCCAGTACTTC; CDR3 protein: CASSLGRLGQETQYF
D gene: TRBD1; clone size: .; J gene: TRBJ2-3; V gene: TRBV10-1; CDR3 DNA: TGCGCCAGCAGTGGCGGGACAGGGGAGAGCACAGATACGCAGTATTTT; CDR3 protein: CASSGGTGESTDTQYF
D gene: TRBD2; clone size: medium-sized; J gene: TRBJ2-7; V gene: TRBV6-1; CDR3 DNA: TGTGCCAGCAGTGAAGCGAGCGGGACTGCCTTGGAGCAGTACTTC; CDR3 protein: CASSEASGTALEQYF
D gene: TRBD2; clone size: once; J gene: TRBJ2-1; V gene: TRBV7-9; CDR3 DNA: TGTGCCAGCAGCCCTCGGCCTAGCGGGGTGGGGAATGAGCAGTTCTTC; CDR3 protein: CASSPRPSGVGNEQFF
D gene: .; clone size: once; J gene: TRBJ2-1; V gene: TRBV4-2; CDR3 DNA: TGTGCCAGCAGCCAAGATAAGGGCGGCTCCTACAATGAGCAGTTCTTC; CDR3 protein: CASSQDKGGSYNEQFF
D gene: .; clone size: few; J gene: TRBJ2-7; V gene: TRBV28; CDR3 DNA: TGTGCCAGCAGCCCTCCGGGCGAACTCTCCTACGAGCAGTACTTC; CDR3 protein: CASSPPGELSYEQYF
D gene: TRBD1; clone size: few; J gene: TRBJ1-5; V gene: TRBV30; CDR3 DNA: TGTGCCTGGAGTGCCGGACAGGGTGATCAGCCCCAGCATTTT; CDR3 protein: CAWSAGQGDQPQHF
D gene: TRBD1; clone size: .; J gene: TRBJ2-7; V gene: TRBV19; CDR3 DNA: TGTGCCAGTAGTATAGCGGGGACAGGGGGTTTCGAGCAGTACTTC; CDR3 protein: CASSIAGTGGFEQYF
D gene: .; clone size: .; J gene: TRBJ1-2; V gene: TRBV5-1; CDR3 DNA: TGCGCCAGCAGCTCACAGGGTCCGCTCGGTTATGGCTACACCTTC; CDR3 protein: CASSSQGPLGYGYTF
D gene: .; clone size: .; J gene: TRBJ1-1; V gene: TRBV4-2; CDR3 DNA: TGTGCCAGCAGCCCCCCGGGGGCAGGGAACACTGAAGCTTTCTTT; CDR3 protein: CASSPPGAGNTEAFF
D gene: TRBD1; clone size: .; J gene: TRBJ1-2; V gene: TRBV7-8; CDR3 DNA: TGTGCCAGCAGTGGCAGGGGGGGGACAGGAGGCTATGGCTACACCTTC; CDR3 protein: CASSGRGGTGGYGYTF
D gene: .; clone size: .; J gene: TRBJ2-2; V gene: TRBV7-2; CDR3 DNA: TGTGCCACCCGTTATCAGAACACCGGGGAGCTGTTTTTT; CDR3 protein: CATRYQNTGELFF
D gene: TRBD1; clone size: .; J gene: TRBJ1-1; V gene: TRBV6-5; CDR3 DNA: TGTGCCAGCAGTACACAACAGGGGGGGACTGAAGCTTTCTTT; CDR3 protein: CASSTQQGGTEAFF
D gene: .; clone size: few; J gene: TRBJ1-2; V gene: TRBV2; CDR3 DNA: TGTGCCAGCAGTGAAGGACAATTTTATGGCTACACCTTC; CDR3 protein: CASSEGQFYGYTF
D gene: .; clone size: .; J gene: TRBJ2-3; V gene: TRBV6-1; CDR3 DNA: TGTGCCAGCAGTGGCCTACAGGGAGATACGCAGTATTTT; CDR3 protein: CASSGLQGDTQYF
D gene: .; clone size: .; J gene: TRBJ1-2; V gene: TRBV7-9; CDR3 DNA: TGTGCCAGCAGCTCCCAGCGTTCTGGGGGCTACACCTTC; CDR3 protein: CASSSQRSGGYTF
D gene: .; clone size: once; J gene: TRBJ1-3; V gene: TRBV5-1; CDR3 DNA: TGCGCCAGCAGCATAGACGGCATCTCTGGAAACACCATATATTTT; CDR3 protein: CASSIDGISGNTIYF
D gene: TRBD1; clone size: .; J gene: TRBJ1-1; V gene: TRBV6-6; CDR3 DNA: TGTGCCAGCATCGACAGGGTAAACACTGAAGCTTTCTTT; CDR3 protein: CASIDRVNTEAFF
D gene: .; clone size: few; J gene: TRBJ1-1; V gene: TRBV5-6; CDR3 DNA: TGTGCCAGCAGCTTTCTCGGGACGAACACTGAAGCTTTCTTT; CDR3 protein: CASSFLGTNTEAFF
D gene: .; clone size: .; J gene: TRBJ2-5; V gene: TRBV18; CDR3 DNA: TGTGCCAGCTCCGCCGCAGACATTTCCGGGACCCAGTACTTC; CDR3 protein: CASSAADISGTQYF
D gene: .; clone size: .; J gene: TRBJ1-2; V gene: TRBV19; CDR3 DNA: TGTGCCAGTAGTATTCCAGGGAAAACCTATGGCTACACCTTC; CDR3 protein: CASSIPGKTYGYTF
D gene: TRBD1; clone size: .; J gene: TRBJ1-1; V gene: TRBV11-3; CDR3 DNA: TGTGCCAGCAGCCTAAGCGCCGGGACAGGGGGTGAAGCTTTCTTT; CDR3 protein: CASSLSAGTGGEAFF
D gene: .; clone size: .; J gene: TRBJ1-1; V gene: TRBV6-6; CDR3 DNA: TGTGCCAGCAGTTCAGCCGGATTCACTGAAGCTTTCTTT; CDR3 protein: CASSSAGFTEAFF
D gene: TRBD2; clone size: .; J gene: TRBJ2-1; V gene: TRBV19; CDR3 DNA: TGTGCCAGCTCACCTCGACTAGCGGGGGTGAGTGAGCAGTTCTTC; CDR3 protein: CASSPRLAGVSEQFF
D gene: .; clone size: .; J gene: TRBJ1-2; V gene: TRBV5-8; CDR3 DNA: TGTGCCAGCAGGAAGACACCTAACTATGGCTACACCTTC; CDR3 protein: CASRKTPNYGYTF
D gene: .; clone size: .; J gene: TRBJ1-2; V gene: TRBV19; CDR3 DNA: TGTGCCAGTAAGATAACGGGGTTTGACTATGGCTACACCTTC; CDR3 protein: CASKITGFDYGYTF
D gene: .; clone size: .; J gene: TRBJ1-1; V gene: TRBV19; CDR3 DNA: TGTGCCAGTGTTAAGAACACTGAAGCTTTCTTT; CDR3 protein: CASVKNTEAFF
D gene: .; clone size: .; J gene: TRBJ2-7; V gene: TRBV5-5; CDR3 DNA: TGTGCCAGCAGCTTGTGGGCCCAGGTCTCCGAGCAGTACTTC; CDR3 protein: CASSLWAQVSEQYF
D gene: .; clone size: once; J gene: TRBJ1-2; V gene: TRBV5-5; CDR3 DNA: TGTGCCAGCAGCTTCACGGGGTCGTATGGCTACACCTTC; CDR3 protein: CASSFTGSYGYTF
D gene: .; clone size: .; J gene: TRBJ2-2; V gene: TRBV27; CDR3 DNA: TGTGCCAGCAGTTTAACCCTCCAGGGGATCGCCGGGGAGCTGTTTTTT; CDR3 protein: CASSLTLQGIAGELFF
D gene: TRBD1; clone size: .; J gene: TRBJ2-7; V gene: TRBV25-1; CDR3 DNA: TGTGCCAGCAGTTCCCATGGACAGGGCGACTACGAGCAGTACTTC; CDR3 protein: CASSSHGQGDYEQYF
D gene: TRBD1; clone size: .; J gene: TRBJ1-1; V gene: TRBV28; CDR3 DNA: TGTGCCAGCAGTCCGTCGAGGACAGGTCGAACTGAAGCTTTCTTT; CDR3 protein: CASSPSRTGRTEAFF
D gene: .; clone size: .; J gene: TRBJ1-3; V gene: TRBV6-5; CDR3 DNA: TGTGCCAGCAGTTTAACAGGGGGAAACACCATATATTTT; CDR3 protein: CASSLTGGNTIYF
D gene: .; clone size: .; J gene: TRBJ1-1; V gene: TRBV19; CDR3 DNA: TGTGCCAGTAGTATACAGGGCGACACTGAAGCTTTCTTT; CDR3 protein: CASSIQGDTEAFF
D gene: TRBD1; clone size: .; J gene: TRBJ1-2; V gene: TRBV11-2; CDR3 DNA: TGTGCCAGCAGCTACCCCGGGACAGGGGATAAGTATGGCTACACCTTC; CDR3 protein: CASSYPGTGDKYGYTF
D gene: TRBD2; clone size: .; J gene: TRBJ2-1; V gene: TRBV27; CDR3 DNA: TGTGCCAGCAGTTTACCTAGCGGGGTGGGTGGGGGGCAGTTCTTC; CDR3 protein: CASSLPSGVGGGQFF